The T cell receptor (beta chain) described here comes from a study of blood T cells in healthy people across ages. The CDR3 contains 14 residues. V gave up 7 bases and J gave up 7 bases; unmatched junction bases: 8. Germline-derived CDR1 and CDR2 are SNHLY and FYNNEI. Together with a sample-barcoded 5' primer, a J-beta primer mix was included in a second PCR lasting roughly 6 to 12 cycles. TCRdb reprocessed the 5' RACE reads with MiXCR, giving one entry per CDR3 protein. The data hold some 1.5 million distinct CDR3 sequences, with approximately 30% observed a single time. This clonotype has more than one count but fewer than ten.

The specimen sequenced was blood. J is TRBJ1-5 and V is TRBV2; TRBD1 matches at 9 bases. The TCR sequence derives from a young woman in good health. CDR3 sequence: CASMSDRGGQPQHF. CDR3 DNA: TGTGCCAGCATGTCGGACAGGGGAGGACAGCCCCAGCATTTT.